Presented here are 24 T cell receptor beta chains from one specimen sequenced in a study of early T cells in non-severe SARS-CoV-2 infection. TCRdb called the 5' RACE reads again in MiXCR, with one record for every CDR3 protein. The sample yields some 38,000 distinct CDR3 sequences, around 6% seen once. Source: whole blood, taken at baseline. Every receptor here comes from an adult who was a healthcare worker with PCR-confirmed SARS-CoV-2 infection or an uninfected control (not recorded which).

There are many counts of this clonotype. V usage is TRBV5-1 and J usage is TRBJ2-1; TRBD2 matches 11 bases. The J segment lost 4 bases and the V segment lost 6 bases, leaving 3 bases of the junction unmatched. CDR3 length: 14 amino acids. The V gene's germline CDR1 is SGHRS and CDR2 YFSETQ. The CDR3 protein is CASKLAGEYNEQFF. The CDR3 coding sequence is TGCGCCAGCAAACTAGCGGGGGAATACAATGAGCAGTTCTTC.

This clonotype was detected ten times or more. The gene calls are TRBV6-2 or TRBV6-3 and TRBJ1-5; the D is unclear. The V gene's germline CDR1 is MNHEY and CDR2 SVGEGT. This CDR3 is 14 amino acids long. The V gene lost 2 bases and the J gene lost 3 bases, with 8 bases spanning the gap. For the CDR3, the DNA is TGTGCCAGCAGTTACGGTCAGGCCAATCAGCCCCAGCATTTT. This gives the protein CASSYGQANQPQHF.

In its sample, this clonotype was seen a few times. The rearrangement links TRBV5-1 to TRBJ2-2; 11 positions agree with TRBD2. V was pared by 4 bases and J by 4 bases, with 6 bases of the junction left unmatched. This CDR3 comprises 16 residues. Germline loops: CDR1 SGHRS, CDR2 YFSETQ. The chain's CDR3 is CASSAGTSGPTGELFF. The DNA of the CDR3 is TGCGCCAGCAGCGCCGGGACTAGCGGTCCCACCGGGGAGCTGTTTTTT.

This clonotype was found many times. The chain links TRBV6-4 to TRBJ2-1; tentatively, D is TRBD1 (5 bases). With 0 bases removed from V and 0 bases from J, the gap between germline ends came to 6 bases. Germline V gene data show CDR1 as MRHNA and CDR2 as SNTAGT. The CDR3 covers 15 residues. The CDR3 loop reads CASSDSGDSYNEQFF. The DNA for the CDR3 is TGTGCCAGCAGTGACTCAGGGGACTCCTACAATGAGCAGTTCTTC.

This clonotype appeared many times. V and J are TRBV3-1 and TRBJ2-7, with D unresolved. The CDR3 consists of 11 residues. Germline loops: CDR1 LGHDT, CDR2 YNNKEL (reference sequence). Trimming removed 1 base at V and 6 bases at J, with 4 bases between. CDR3 coding DNA: TGTGCCAGCAGCCAAGTTGCCGAGCAGTACTTC. It codes for CASSQVAEQYF.

The chain combines TRBV5-6 with TRBJ2-7; the match to TRBD1 covers 7 bases. Germline V gives CDR1 SGHDT, CDR2 YYEEEE. V was pared by 6 bases and J by 4 bases, with 7 bases of the junction left unmatched. The CDR3 is made up of 13 amino acids. The CDR3 spells CASTTGVEYEQYF. The CDR3 DNA is TGTGCCAGCACCACAGGGGTAGAGTACGAGCAGTACTTC.

The chain links TRBV6-5 to TRBJ2-7; D is unclear. This CDR3 region has 12 residues. Germline assignment: CDR1 MNHEY and CDR2 SVGAGI. CDR3 coding DNA: TGTCCCCAACTCCGCCTCTCCTACGAGCAGTACTTC. This codes for CPQLRLSYEQYF.

This clonotype was seen ten or more times. V gene TRBV2 combines with J gene TRBJ2-1, with D unclear. V lost 1 base to trimming and J lost 10 bases, with 8 bases between them. The germline V gene has CDR1 SNHLY and CDR2 FYNNEI. This CDR3 spans 12 amino acids. The CDR3 DNA reads TGTGCCAGCAGTGAAGATAGTGGGGAGCAGTTCTTC. It encodes CASSEDSGEQFF.

In the case of this clonotype: This could be a read error, since a much larger clone is one nucleotide away. The J gene is TRBJ2-7, the V gene TRBV11-2, with TRBD2 identical over 14 bases. The CDR3 has 14 amino acids. CDR1 SGHAT and CDR2 FQNNGV come from the germline V gene. V lost 8 bases to trimming and J lost 7 bases; unmatched junction nucleotides: 7. The CDR3 DNA reads TGTGCCAGCGGCCGGACTAGCGGGAGGTTTGAGCAGTACTTC. Amino acid sequence: CASGRTSGRFEQYF.

This rearrangement joins TRBV5-1 to TRBJ2-7; TRBD2 is a possible D gene (5 bases). The CDR3 loop spans 14 amino acids. V was clipped by 3 bases and J by 2 bases, with 12 bases between them. Germline V gene data show CDR1 as SGHRS and CDR2 as YFSETQ. CDR3 sequence: CASSSRGSAYEQYF. Written as DNA, the CDR3 is TGCGCCAGCAGCTCCCGGGGTAGCGCCTACGAGCAGTACTTC.

This clonotype was seen at least ten times. V is TRBV4-3 and J is TRBJ2-6; possible D gene TRBD1, 6 bases. Germline V gene lookup returns CDR1 LGHNA and CDR2 YSLEER. V shed 0 bases and J shed 5 bases, with 14 bases lying between them. CDR3 length: 17 amino acids. The CDR3 is CASSQDPSGARANVLTF. In DNA form, the CDR3 reads TGCGCCAGCAGCCAAGACCCCTCAGGGGCGAGGGCCAACGTCCTGACTTTC.

This clonotype was found many times. The chain employs TRBV12-3 or TRBV12-4 and TRBJ2-2; 11 nucleotides agree with TRBD1. Trimming took 5 bases from V and 6 from J; bases not matched to a gene: 11. The CDR3 length is 17 residues. This CDR3 is CASSRFGTGGKAGELFF. As DNA, the CDR3 is TGTGCCAGCAGTCGCTTCGGGACAGGGGGGAAGGCCGGGGAGCTGTTTTTT.

This clonotype was recorded at least ten times. The chain uses TRBV20-1 and TRBJ2-7; the match to TRBD2 covers 10 bases. This CDR3 region has 15 residues. The ends lost 0 bases at V and 3 bases at J; junction bases unmatched: 5. Germline CDR1 is DFQATT and CDR2 is SNEGSKA (reference sequence). CDR3 amino acids: CSARDGLAAYYEQYF. CDR3 sequence (DNA): TGCAGTGCTAGAGATGGACTAGCGGCTTACTACGAGCAGTACTTC.

This clonotype was seen just once. Being one base from a much bigger clone, this may be a read error. J is TRBJ2-7 and V is TRBV11-2; D not resolved. The ends were cut back, 5 bases at V and 2 bases at J, with 10 bases in the middle. This CDR3 has 13 residues. Germline lookup yields CDR1 SGHAT and CDR2 FQNNGV. CDR3 amino acids: CASSMSKAYEQYF. CDR3 nucleotide sequence: TGTGCCAGCAGCATGAGCAAGGCCTACGAGCAGTACTTC. The entire variable domain, with the rest obtained from reference TRBV11-2 and TRBJ2-7, is as follows: EAGVAQSPRYKIIEKRQSVAFWCNPISGHATLYWYQQILGQGPKLLIQFQNNGVVDDSQLPKDRFSAERLKGVDSTLKIQPAKLEDSAVYLCASSMSKAYEQYFGPGTRLTVT.

This clonotype occurred many times. The chain combines TRBV5-4 with TRBJ1-5, with TRBD1 matching 8 bases. Germline V gene lookup returns CDR1 SGHNT and CDR2 YYREEE (reference sequence). The CDR3 extends over 15 amino acids. V was clipped by 3 bases and J by 5 bases; unmatched bases: 7. Here the CDR3 DNA reads TGTGCCAGCAGCTCAAGCCTGGACAGGGATCAGCCCCAGCATTTT. As protein: CASSSSLDRDQPQHF.

This clonotype came up many times. The chain links TRBV12-3 or TRBV12-4 to TRBJ1-1; D might be TRBD1 (5 bases). Trimming shortened V by 1 base and J by 2 bases, and 11 bases separated the two germline ends. The CDR3 consists of 15 residues. CDR3 sequence: CASSLVTGQNTEAFF. The CDR3, as DNA: TGTGCCAGCAGTTTAGTAACAGGCCAAAACACTGAAGCTTTCTTT.

This clonotype was detected ten times or more. The chain uses TRBV18 and TRBJ2-3; a weak D match, TRBD1 (6 bases). V lost 10 bases and J lost 6, with 14 bases in between. CDR3 size: 12 residues. Germline CDR1 and CDR2: KGHSH and LQKENI. CDR3 DNA: TGTGCCACGCATGATCAGGGGGATACGCAGTATTTT. Translation: CATHDQGDTQYF.

The chain joins TRBV29-1 to TRBJ1-1; 7 positions agree with TRBD1. The germline V gene encodes CDR1 SQVTM and CDR2 ANQGSEA. The CDR3 covers 13 residues. V trimming: 6 bases; J trimming: 0 bases; junction bases outside the gene matches: 4. The chain's CDR3 is CSVRTGLNTEAFF. In DNA form, the CDR3 reads TGCAGCGTCCGGACAGGCTTGAACACTGAAGCTTTCTTT.

This clonotype was seen many times. The rearrangement links TRBV29-1 to TRBJ2-1, with D unclear. Germline V lookup: CDR1 SQVTM, CDR2 ANQGSEA. CDR3 size: 13 residues. V lost 3 bases, J lost 6 bases, and 12 bases lay in between. Here the CDR3 DNA reads TGCAGCGTTGATTTTGCCAGCTTCAATGAGCAGTTCTTC. It is translated as CSVDFASFNEQFF.

The chain couples TRBV9 to TRBJ2-1, with D perhaps matching TRBD2 (5 bases). The germline CDR1 and CDR2 sequences are SGDLS and YYNGEE. The CDR3 totals 15 residues. V lost 3 bases, J lost 4 bases, and 14 bases lay in between. CDR3 coding DNA: TGTGCCAGCAGCGCCGGACCAGAGGGATACAATGAGCAGTTCTTC. Translating gives CASSAGPEGYNEQFF.

This clonotype turned up a few times. V usage is TRBV11-2 and J usage is TRBJ2-4; the D is unclear. The CDR3 extends over 16 amino acids. Trimming shortened V by 5 bases and J by 0 bases, and 14 bases separated the two germline ends. CDR1 and CDR2 from the germline V gene are SGHAT and FQNNGV. The CDR3 loop is CASSPTGPLAKNIQYF. The CDR3 DNA follows: TGTGCCAGCAGCCCGACGGGTCCCCTAGCCAAAAACATTCAGTACTTC.

The table lists this clonotype with many counts. The chain recombines TRBV9 with TRBJ2-3, with TRBD2 identical over 9 bases. The CDR3 extends over 15 amino acids. V gave up 2 bases and J gave up 6 bases; unmatched junction bases: 7. Germline CDR1 reads SGDLS; CDR2 reads YYNGEE. Here the CDR3 reads CASSVMAGGPDTQYF. The CDR3 bases are TGTGCCAGCAGCGTGATGGCGGGGGGGCCGGATACGCAGTATTTT.

This clonotype was detected many times. V and J are TRBV19 and TRBJ1-5, with 7 bases lining up with TRBD1. The trim removed 9 bases at V and 5 bases at J, leaving 25 bases unmatched. The germline CDR1 and CDR2 sequences are LNHDA and SQIVND (reference sequence). CDR3 length: 19 residues. The CDR3 DNA reads TGTGCCAGGAACAAAACAGGGGACAAACCGACTTTATGGGATCAGCCCCAGCATTTT. This codes for CARNKTGDKPTLWDQPQHF.

This clonotype has at least ten counts. This rearrangement joins TRBV2 to TRBJ1-1; a weak D match, TRBD1 (5 bases). Germline assignment: CDR1 SNHLY and CDR2 FYNNEI. This CDR3 is 14 amino acids long. Trimming cost V 4 bases and J 3 bases, with 12 bases left between them. CDR3: CASSAGGEDTEAFF. As DNA, the CDR3 is TGTGCCAGCAGTGCGGGGGGAGAGGACACTGAAGCTTTCTTT.